Sequencing of this TCR beta chain was carried out in a study of blood T cell repertoires in COVID-19. The protocol was immunoSEQ multiplex PCR, while the TCRdb copy is restricted to in-frame clones and leaves out a portion. Seen here are around 300,000 clones, more than 80% observed once, and the top ten hold 2.5% to 3.5%. This CDR3 is built from 13 residues. Germline V lookup: CDR1 MNHEY, CDR2 SMNVEV (reference sequence). With 10 bases clipped from V and 8 bases from J, the junction kept 11 bases outside the gene matches. V is TRBV27 and J is TRBJ1-2; 9 positions match TRBD1. The sequencing sample was made of peripheral blood. The source of this sequence is a woman under 40 with active or convalescent COVID-19. Here the CDR3 DNA reads TGTGCCACCGCACAGGGGGCCATGTTCGGCTACACCTTC. This gives the protein CATAQGAMFGYTF.